This passage covers 6 T cell receptor beta chains from one sample sequenced in a study of identifying expanded T cells in peripheral blood. Clones were read by immunoSEQ multiplex PCR, and TCRdb kept only the in-frame ones, dropping some. The sample lists more than 65,000 clones; about nine tenths were seen once. The sample consisted of blood. The receptors originated from a person aged 18 to 69 in good health.

The chain couples TRBV6-4 to TRBJ2-7, with D possibly matching TRBD2 (6 bases). This CDR3 is built from 14 residues. Germline assignment: CDR1 MRHNA and CDR2 SNTAGT. V shed 5 bases and J shed 6 bases, with 17 bases lying between them. Here the CDR3 DNA reads TGTGCCAGCAGTATGGAACGGAGGGTGGTCGAGCAGTACTTC. Residues: CASSMERRVVEQYF.

CDR3 loop: CASSIDAGLGHLLYGYTF. CDR3 sequence (DNA): TGTGCCAGTAGTATAGATGCCGGTCTGGGACACCTCCTCTATGGCTACACCTTC. The rearrangement joins TRBV19 to TRBJ1-2, with D possibly TRBD1 on 6 matching bases. CDR1 and CDR2 (germline): LNHDA, SQIVND (reference sequence). V lost 0 bases, J lost 4 bases, and 21 bases lay in between. The CDR3 has 18 amino acids.

The chain carries TRBV4-3 and TRBJ2-2, with 11 bases that match TRBD2. Germline V gene lookup returns CDR1 LGHNA and CDR2 YSLEER. With 4 bases clipped from V and 0 bases from J, the junction kept 4 bases outside the gene matches. The length of the CDR3 is 17 residues. In DNA form, the CDR3 reads TGCGCCAGCAGCCGAGATAGCGGGGGGGCGAACACCGGGGAGCTGTTTTTT. This gives the protein CASSRDSGGANTGELFF.

The V gene is TRBV9, the J gene TRBJ2-1; the match to TRBD2 covers 8 bases. The CDR3 runs 14 residues. J was trimmed by 8 bases and V by 4 bases; bases with no gene match: 8. Germline CDR1 reads SGDLS; CDR2 reads YYNGEE. CDR3 in DNA: TGTGCCAGCAGCCGGAGCGGGAGTCCCGATGAGCAGTTCTTC. This gives the protein CASSRSGSPDEQFF.

The chain couples TRBV4-3 to TRBJ2-3; 9 bases fit TRBD2. The CDR3 has 15 amino acids. Per germline, CDR1 LGHNA and CDR2 YSLEER. V shed 2 bases, J shed 4 bases, and the junction held 4 bases outside the gene matches. In DNA form, the CDR3 reads TGCGCCAGCAGCCAATGGACTAGCGAAGCAGATACGCAGTATTTT. This sequence encodes CASSQWTSEADTQYF.

This clone was seen once. The chain couples TRBV7-2 to TRBJ1-2, with D perhaps matching TRBD1 (5 bases). Trimming left V 3 bases short and J 6 bases short, with 8 bases between. CDR3 length equals 12 residues. From germline, CDR1 is SGHTA and CDR2 FQGNSA. The DNA for the CDR3 is TGTGCCAGCAGCTTGACAGTGGATGGCTACACCTTC. Its protein is CASSLTVDGYTF.